This entry lists 32 T cell receptor beta chains sequenced from one sample in a study of blood T cell repertoires in COVID-19. TCRdb keeps only in-frame clones here, not all; method: immunoSEQ multiplex PCR. Of over 250,000 clones in the sample, approximately 90% were seen once. Sequenced input: PBMCs or T cells enriched from blood (not recorded which). The receptors derive from a man aged 35-49 years who had recovered from COVID-19.

The rearrangement uses TRBV28 and TRBJ2-7, with D maybe TRBD2 (6 bases). The germline V gene encodes CDR1 MDHEN and CDR2 SYDVKM. Trimming stripped 5 bases from V and 1 base from J, with 12 bases between. This CDR3 has 14 amino acids. The CDR3 bases are TGTGCCAGCAGTGAACCGGGAGCGTCCTACGAGCAGTACTTC. Its protein product is CASSEPGASYEQYF.

The chain couples TRBV11-2 to TRBJ1-5; a possible D gene is TRBD1 (5 bases). The CDR3 covers 15 residues. Trimming removed 1 base at V and 3 bases at J, with 10 bases between. Germline V CDR1 and CDR2: SGHAT, FQNNGV. The CDR3 DNA follows: TGTGCCAGCAGCTTAGCAGCAGGGCCCAATCAGCCCCAGCATTTT. The encoded protein is CASSLAAGPNQPQHF.

This chain links TRBV18 with TRBJ2-7, with a weak D call TRBD1 (8 bases). V was trimmed by 2 bases and J by 4 bases, leaving 18 bases between them. CDR3 length: 16 amino acids. Germline V gene lookup returns CDR1 KGHSH and CDR2 LQKENI. As DNA, the CDR3 is TGTGCCAGCTCACCAGCAAACAGGGGGGGGTCGTACGAGCAGTACTTC. Translating gives CASSPANRGGSYEQYF.

This chain links TRBV19 with TRBJ1-2; 9 nucleotides match TRBD1. V lost 5 bases to trimming and J lost 1 base; unmatched junction nucleotides: 5. The CDR3 runs 15 residues. CDR1 LNHDA and CDR2 SQIVND come from the germline V gene (reference sequence). The chain's CDR3 is CASSPRTGVNYGYTF. The CDR3 bases are TGTGCCAGTAGTCCCCGGACAGGGGTTAACTATGGCTACACCTTC.

The chain recombines TRBV4-1 with TRBJ2-1; D is ambiguous. Trimming took 0 bases from V and 3 from J, leaving 6 bases between them. The germline V gene encodes CDR1 MGHRA and CDR2 YSYEKL. The CDR3 is made up of 14 amino acids. CDR3 sequence (DNA): TGCGCCAGCAGCCAAGATACCTACTACAATGAGCAGTTCTTC. This gives the protein CASSQDTYYNEQFF.

The genes are TRBV25-1 and TRBJ2-5; 9 bases map to TRBD1. The CDR3 loop spans 15 amino acids. V lost 7 bases, J lost 5 bases, and 11 bases stayed unmatched. Germline CDR1 reads MGHDK; CDR2 reads SYGVNS. The CDR3 region has the DNA TGTGCCAGCACGCCCGGGACAGGGTCATGGGAGACCCAGTACTTC. Its translation: CASTPGTGSWETQYF.

The chain is built from TRBV15 and TRBJ1-2; D possibly corresponds to TRBD1 (6 bases). Germline V lookup: CDR1 LNHNV, CDR2 YYDKDF (reference sequence). The CDR3 sequence is 15 residues long. V lost 0 bases and J 4 bases, leaving 12 bases between the germline ends. In DNA, the CDR3 is TGTGCCACCAGCAGAGAAAGGGGGAACCCCTATGGCTACACCTTC. Protein: CATSRERGNPYGYTF.

The V gene is TRBV27, the J gene TRBJ1-6; a possible D gene is TRBD1 (6 bases). Trimming took 3 bases from V and 8 from J, leaving 8 bases between them. CDR3 size: 13 residues. Germline V gives CDR1 MNHEY, CDR2 SMNVEV (reference sequence). As DNA, the CDR3 is TGTGCCAGCAGTTTGGCAGGGGATTCACCCCTCCACTTT. This codes for CASSLAGDSPLHF.

This chain connects TRBV4-1 to TRBJ1-2; the match to TRBD1 covers 9 bases. Trimming cost V 5 bases and J 7 bases; bases outside gene matches: 17. Germline CDR1 and CDR2: MGHRA and YSYEKL. This CDR3 region has 17 residues. CDR3 in DNA: TGCGCCAGCAGCACCGACAGTGAAACAGGGGGCATTCTTGGCTACACCTTC. As protein: CASSTDSETGGILGYTF.

The chain recombines TRBV14 with TRBJ2-1; 10 nucleotides match TRBD2. In germline, CDR1 is SGHDN, CDR2 FVKESK. The V gene end was trimmed by 1 base and the J gene end by 10 bases; junction bases not matched to a gene: 7. The CDR3 loop spans 15 amino acids. The CDR3 DNA reads TGTGCCAGCAGCCAAGGATTAGCGGGGGGCCTCGAGCAGTTCTTC. Its translation: CASSQGLAGGLEQFF.

The chain carries TRBV20-1 and TRBJ2-7, with D possibly being TRBD2 (5 bases). CDR1 and CDR2 (germline): DFQATT, SNEGSKA (reference sequence). CDR3 length: 14 amino acids. Trimming cost V 3 bases and J 0 bases, with 12 bases left between them. DNA of the CDR3: TGCAGTGCTAGTGATCGGGGTGGCTCCTACGAGCAGTACTTC. Its translation is CSASDRGGSYEQYF.

The chain recombines TRBV25-1 with TRBJ2-1; 11 positions agree with TRBD1. Germline-derived CDR1 and CDR2 are MGHDK and SYGVNS. Germline trimming cut 5 bases from V and 4 bases from J; bases unmatched to any gene: 7. This CDR3 contains 16 residues. CDR3 region: CASSSLGTGGYNEQFF. Here the CDR3 DNA reads TGTGCCAGCAGTTCCCTAGGGACAGGGGGTTACAATGAGCAGTTCTTC. Filled out from reference TRBV25-1 and TRBJ2-1, the complete variable domain reads EADIYQTPRYLVIGTGKKITLECSQTMGHDKMYWYQQDPGMELHLIHYSYGVNSTEKGDLSSESTVSRIRTEHFPLTLESARPSHTSQYLCASSSLGTGGYNEQFFGPGTRLTVL.

This rearrangement joins TRBV7-2 to TRBJ1-1; the D gene is possibly TRBD1 (6 bases). Germline V gene data show CDR1 as SGHTA and CDR2 as FQGNSA. This CDR3 spans 12 amino acids. Trimming took 8 bases from V and 9 from J, leaving 16 bases between them. CDR3 sequence: CASGTQGSQAFF. CDR3 coding DNA: TGTGCCAGCGGCACCCAGGGGAGTCAAGCTTTCTTT.

V is TRBV28 and J is TRBJ2-1; perhaps TRBD2 as D (5 bases). The CDR3 runs 16 residues. CDR1 and CDR2 from the germline V gene are MDHEN and SYDVKM. V shed 3 bases and J shed 8 bases, with 20 bases lying between them. CDR3 in amino acids: CASSFILVASNHEQFF. Written as DNA, the CDR3 is TGTGCCAGCAGTTTTATACTAGTAGCTTCCAACCATGAGCAGTTCTTC.

This rearrangement joins TRBV5-1 to TRBJ2-1; 7 bases align to TRBD2. The ends lost 4 bases at V and 3 bases at J; junction bases unmatched: 7. CDR1 and CDR2 (germline): SGHRS, YFSETQ. CDR3 length: 15 amino acids. In nucleotides, the CDR3 is TGCGCCAGCAGCGACCCGGGGAGGGACTACAATGAGCAGTTCTTC. Its translation is CASSDPGRDYNEQFF.

The chain has TRBV2 and TRBJ2-2; D may be TRBD2 (5 bases). This CDR3 region has 14 residues. Germline CDR1 and CDR2: SNHLY and FYNNEI. V shed 4 bases and J shed 3 bases, with 9 bases lying between them. CDR3 protein: CASSVAGYTGELFF. The CDR3 DNA is TGTGCCAGCAGTGTGGCGGGTTACACCGGGGAGCTGTTTTTT.

V is TRBV6-5 and J is TRBJ2-1; TRBD2 aligns across 13 bases. This CDR3 region has 15 residues. With V trimmed by 4 bases and J by 3 bases, 0 bases remained unmatched. From germline, CDR1 is MNHEY and CDR2 SVGAGI. The CDR3 region is CASSWTSGSYNEQFF. CDR3 bases: TGTGCCAGCAGTTGGACTAGCGGGAGCTACAATGAGCAGTTCTTC.

The CDR3 nucleotides read TGCAGTGCTAGTCGACCCGGGACAGCTTATGGCTACACCTTC. Residues: CSASRPGTAYGYTF. The V gene is TRBV20-1, the J gene TRBJ1-2; 7 bases agree with TRBD1. Germline CDR1 is DFQATT and CDR2 is SNEGSKA (reference sequence). The CDR3 consists of 14 residues. The V segment lost 3 bases and the J segment 5 bases; nucleotides outside the gene matches: 9.

The genes are TRBV3-1 (or the pseudogene TRBV3-2) and TRBJ2-1; TRBD2 matches at 12 bases. Germline loops: CDR1 LGHDT, CDR2 YNNKEL (reference sequence). J gave up 9 bases and V 4 bases, and 4 bases lay outside the gene matches. CDR3 size: 14 residues. CDR3 sequence reads: CASSPGLAGSEQFF. The CDR3 coding sequence is TGTGCCAGCAGCCCCGGACTAGCGGGGAGTGAGCAGTTCTTC.

This chain links TRBV15 with TRBJ1-2, with D unclear. The CDR3 spans 13 residues. Trimming removed 1 base from V and 4 bases from J, with 7 bases in between. Germline assignment: CDR1 LNHNV and CDR2 YYDKDF (reference sequence). CDR3 residues: CATSRASSYGYTF. Written as DNA, the CDR3 is TGTGCCACCAGCAGAGCCTCGTCCTATGGCTACACCTTC.

The chain joins TRBV9 to TRBJ2-3; TRBD1 agrees at 8 bases. J was trimmed by 2 bases and V by 3 bases; bases with no gene match: 5. This CDR3 contains 15 residues. CDR1 and CDR2 (germline): SGDLS, YYNGEE. This CDR3 reads CASSAGQGSTDTQYF. CDR3 nucleotides: TGTGCCAGCAGCGCCGGACAGGGCTCCACAGATACGCAGTATTTT.

J is TRBJ2-1 and V is TRBV29-1; TRBD1 matches at 10 bases. V shed 7 bases and J 9 bases; nucleotides not matched to a gene: 6. This CDR3 comprises 12 residues. Germline CDR1 SQVTM, CDR2 ANQGSEA. The CDR3 bases are TGCAGCGGAGGGACAGGGGCGAGTGAGCAGTTCTTC. Its protein product is CSGGTGASEQFF.

The chain links TRBV19 to TRBJ2-2, with D possibly being TRBD1 (6 bases). The germline V and J ends were trimmed by 6 bases and 0 bases, with 20 bases remaining between them. Germline V gene sequence: CDR1 LNHDA, CDR2 SQIVND (reference sequence). CDR3 length: 18 residues. CDR3 loop: CASRDYKAGTSNTGELFF. The DNA for the CDR3 is TGTGCCAGTAGGGATTATAAGGCAGGGACATCGAACACCGGGGAGCTGTTTTTT.

The CDR3 coding sequence is TGTGCCAGCAGCACCCAAGGGACAGGGAACTATGGCTACACCTTC. This translates into CASSTQGTGNYGYTF. V and J are TRBV7-8 and TRBJ1-2; 9 bases line up with TRBD1. CDR3 size: 15 residues. Trimming took 5 bases from V and 2 from J; bases not matched to a gene: 6. CDR1 is SGHVS, CDR2 FQNEAQ, per germline.

The rearrangement joins TRBV6-2 or TRBV6-3 to TRBJ1-1, with D possibly matching TRBD1 (6 bases). The CDR3 spans 16 residues. Trimming cost V 5 bases and J 1 base, with 17 bases left between them. CDR1 and CDR2 (germline): MNHEY, SVGEGT. CDR3 in amino acids: CASSSFLGQKNTEAFF. The CDR3 nucleotides read TGTGCCAGCAGTAGTTTCTTAGGACAGAAGAACACTGAAGCTTTCTTT.

The genes are TRBV28 and TRBJ1-4, with D unresolved. The germline gives CDR1 MDHEN, CDR2 SYDVKM. The length of the CDR3 is 13 residues. V was cut by 7 bases and J by 2 bases, with 8 bases left in between. CDR3 region: CASTRVTNEKLFF. The CDR3 DNA reads TGTGCCAGCACTAGAGTGACTAATGAAAAACTGTTTTTT. The whole variable domain, filled in from reference TRBV28 and TRBJ1-4, reads DVKVTQSSRYLVKRTGEKVFLECVQDMDHENMFWYRQDPGLGLRLIYFSYDVKMKEKGDIPEGYSVSREKKERFSLILESASTNQTSMYLCASTRVTNEKLFFGSGTQLSVL.

This chain connects TRBV18 to TRBJ2-4, with TRBD2 matching over 8 bases. The V gene end was trimmed by 3 bases and the J gene end by 4 bases; junction bases not matched to a gene: 5. Germline V gene sequence: CDR1 KGHSH, CDR2 LQKENI. The CDR3 contains 15 residues. Here the CDR3 DNA reads TGTGCCAGCTCACCTTCGGGAGGGATTAAAAACATTCAGTACTTC. Encoded protein: CASSPSGGIKNIQYF.

Here the CDR3 DNA reads TGTGCCAGCAGCGTAGCTAGCGGTGAGAATAATGAGCAGTTCTTC. Protein product: CASSVASGENNEQFF. V usage is TRBV9 and J usage is TRBJ2-1, with 7 nucleotides matching TRBD2. J gave up 7 bases and V 0 bases, and 7 bases lay outside the gene matches. The CDR3 is 15 residues long. CDR1 SGDLS and CDR2 YYNGEE come from the germline V gene.

The chain is built from TRBV6-5 and TRBJ1-1; 7 nucleotides match TRBD1. The CDR3 consists of 14 residues. The J segment lost 7 bases and the V segment lost 6 bases, leaving 11 bases of the junction unmatched. CDR1 and CDR2 from the germline V gene are MNHEY and SVGAGI. The CDR3 sequence: CASSRLGGANEAFF. Here the CDR3 DNA reads TGTGCCAGCAGCCGCCTAGGGGGCGCGAATGAAGCTTTCTTT.

The genes are TRBV6-1 and TRBJ1-1; 12 bases fit TRBD1. The CDR3 is 18 amino acids. The trim removed 3 bases at V and 0 bases at J, leaving 8 bases unmatched. Germline loops: CDR1 MNHNS, CDR2 SASEGT. CDR3 sequence reads: CASSDLRDRGPLNTEAFF. CDR3 DNA sequence: TGTGCCAGCAGTGACCTCCGGGACAGGGGGCCATTGAACACTGAAGCTTTCTTT.

Notes on this clone: One end of the junction is discordant with germline, which a read error may explain. V is TRBV10-1 and J is TRBJ2-1; 9 bases fit TRBD1. Germline CDR1 reads WNHNN; CDR2 reads SYGVQD (reference sequence). This CDR3 spans 16 amino acids. CDR3 region: CASSENRGRKVRSRLF. As DNA, the CDR3 is TGCGCCAGCAGTGAGAACAGGGGGCGCAAAGTAAGAAGTAGACTCTTC.

This sequence joins TRBV5-1 and TRBJ1-4; 8 nucleotides match TRBD1. This CDR3 region has 14 residues. V trimming: 1 base; J trimming: 6 bases; junction bases outside the gene matches: 2. Germline V lookup: CDR1 SGHRS, CDR2 YFSETQ. The CDR3 loop is CASSLTGGDEKLFF. The CDR3 DNA reads as TGCGCCAGCAGCTTGACAGGGGGGGATGAAAAACTGTTTTTT.